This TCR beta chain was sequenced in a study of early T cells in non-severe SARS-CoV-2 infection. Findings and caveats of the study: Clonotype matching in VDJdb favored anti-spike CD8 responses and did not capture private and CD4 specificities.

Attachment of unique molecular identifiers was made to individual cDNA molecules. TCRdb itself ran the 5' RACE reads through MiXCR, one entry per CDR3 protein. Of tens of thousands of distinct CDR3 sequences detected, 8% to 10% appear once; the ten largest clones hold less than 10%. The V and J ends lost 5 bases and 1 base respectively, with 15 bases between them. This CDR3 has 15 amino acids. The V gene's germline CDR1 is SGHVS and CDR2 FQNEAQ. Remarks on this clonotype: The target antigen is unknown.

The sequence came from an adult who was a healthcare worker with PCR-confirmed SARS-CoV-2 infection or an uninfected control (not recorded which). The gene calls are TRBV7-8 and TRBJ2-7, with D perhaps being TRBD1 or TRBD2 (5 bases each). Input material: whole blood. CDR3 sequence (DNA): TGTGCCAGCAGCCGAGGGGCAGGACCATCCTACGAGCAGTACTTC. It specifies CASSRGAGPSYEQYF.